A selection of T cell receptor beta chains follows, all from one sample in a study of cytomegalovirus exposure and HLA in healthy donors. The method was immunoSEQ multiplex PCR; TCRdb's version includes in-frame clones alone and lacks a portion of them. The sample consists of about 94,000 clones, roughly 77% of them appearing once. Material: PBMCs. The source of these receptors is a human donor in good health. Both conserved end residues are part of each CDR3. A D gene is named only where the DNA matches it firmly. Size tells how often a clone was seen (once, few, many) or the class of an expanded clone, and some rows leave it out.

abundance,v_gene,j_gene,d_gene,CDR3aa,CDR3nt
NA,TRBV9,TRBJ1-2,NA,CASSGQEGYGYTF,TGTGCCAGCAGCGGGCAGGAGGGCTATGGCTACACCTTC
NA,TRBV7-3,TRBJ1-1,NA,CASSLSGYRTEAFF,TGTGCCAGCAGCTTATCAGGATATCGCACTGAAGCTTTCTTT
NA,TRBV4-3,TRBJ2-3,TRBD2,CASSQAKAAGVADTQYF,TGCGCCAGCAGCCAGGCAAAAGCAGCGGGAGTGGCAGATACGCAGTATTTT
once,TRBV6-5,TRBJ2-1,TRBD1,CASRGQGSSYNEQFF,TGTGCCAGCAGAGGACAGGGGTCCTCCTACAATGAGCAGTTCTTC
NA,TRBV6-5,TRBJ2-7,NA,CATNAWAGEQYF,TGTGCCACCAACGCGTGGGCAGGCGAGCAGTACTTC
once,TRBV6-6,TRBJ1-4,NA,CASTHEGATNEKLFF,TGTGCCAGCACCCACGAGGGTGCAACTAATGAAAAACTGTTTTTT
NA,TRBV9,TRBJ1-1,NA,CASSVVGGNTEAFF,TGTGCCAGCAGCGTAGTCGGGGGGAACACTGAAGCTTTCTTT
NA,TRBV5-1,TRBJ2-2,TRBD1,CASSPDRGGTGELFF,TGCGCCAGCAGTCCAGACAGGGGTGGCACCGGGGAGCTGTTTTTT
NA,TRBV19,TRBJ2-1,TRBD2,CATLPLAGAHLSYNEQFF,TGTGCCACTTTACCGTTAGCGGGGGCCCACCTCTCCTACAATGAGCAGTTCTTC
NA,TRBV7-8,TRBJ1-2,TRBD1,CASSLVGGPGGGYTF,TGTGCCAGCAGCTTAGTAGGGGGCCCCGGTGGTGGCTACACCTTC
NA,TRBV28,TRBJ2-7,NA,CASMAAYEQYF,TGTGCCAGCATGGCAGCCTACGAGCAGTACTTC
NA,TRBV6-1,TRBJ1-5,NA,CASGEGSQLNQPQHF,TGTGCCAGTGGGGAGGGGTCTCAACTCAATCAGCCCCAGCATTTT
NA,TRBV28,TRBJ1-6,TRBD1,CASRPQGLSYNSPLHF,TGTGCCAGCAGACCACAGGGGCTCTCCTATAATTCACCCCTCCACTTT
NA,TRBV19,TRBJ2-5,TRBD1,CASSIDPADRGLETQYF,TGTGCCAGTAGTATAGATCCCGCCGACAGGGGGCTGGAGACCCAGTACTTC
NA,TRBV9,TRBJ1-6,NA,CASGRGGFNSPLHF,TGTGCCAGCGGGCGGGGCGGATTTAATTCACCCCTCCACTTT
few,TRBV21-1,TRBJ1-4,NA,CASSKWRVQPARANEKLFF,TGTGCCAGCAGCAAATGGAGGGTACAGCCGGCCCGGGCTAATGAAAAACTGTTTTTT
NA,TRBV5-1,TRBJ2-4,TRBD1,CASSLGQGGIQYF,TGCGCCAGCAGCTTGGGACAGGGTGGCATTCAGTACTTC
once,TRBV10-1,TRBJ2-7,NA,CASSERAGPEQYF,TGCGCCAGCAGTGAGAGGGCAGGGCCCGAGCAGTACTTC
NA,TRBV9,TRBJ2-2,NA,CASSPNDGRELFF,TGTGCCAGCAGCCCAAATGATGGCAGGGAGCTGTTTTTT
NA,TRBV7-3,TRBJ1-2,NA,CASSSSQYGGYTF,TGTGCCAGCAGCTCTAGCCAGTATGGAGGCTACACCTTC
NA,TRBV14,TRBJ1-2,NA,CASSPGGLNYGYTF,TGTGCCAGCAGCCCGGGGGGCCTCAACTATGGCTACACCTTC
NA,TRBV7-9,TRBJ1-4,NA,CASSIDTDKLFF,TGTGCCAGCAGCATAGACACCGATAAACTGTTTTTT
NA,TRBV30,TRBJ2-5,TRBD2,CAWGLAGETQYF,TGTGCCTGGGGACTAGCAGGAGAGACCCAGTACTTC
NA,TRBV4-3,TRBJ2-5,TRBD2,CASSQGTSGRLGETQYF,TGCGCCAGCAGCCAAGGGACTAGCGGGAGGTTGGGGGAGACCCAGTACTTC
NA,TRBV30,TRBJ2-7,NA,CAWSGNPLVVTFYEQYF,TGTGCCTGGAGCGGGAACCCCCTGGTCGTTACCTTCTACGAGCAGTACTTC
NA,TRBV7-2,TRBJ2-2,NA,CASSQGGTLPTGELFF,TGTGCCAGCAGCCAGGGAGGGACACTTCCCACCGGGGAGCTGTTTTTT